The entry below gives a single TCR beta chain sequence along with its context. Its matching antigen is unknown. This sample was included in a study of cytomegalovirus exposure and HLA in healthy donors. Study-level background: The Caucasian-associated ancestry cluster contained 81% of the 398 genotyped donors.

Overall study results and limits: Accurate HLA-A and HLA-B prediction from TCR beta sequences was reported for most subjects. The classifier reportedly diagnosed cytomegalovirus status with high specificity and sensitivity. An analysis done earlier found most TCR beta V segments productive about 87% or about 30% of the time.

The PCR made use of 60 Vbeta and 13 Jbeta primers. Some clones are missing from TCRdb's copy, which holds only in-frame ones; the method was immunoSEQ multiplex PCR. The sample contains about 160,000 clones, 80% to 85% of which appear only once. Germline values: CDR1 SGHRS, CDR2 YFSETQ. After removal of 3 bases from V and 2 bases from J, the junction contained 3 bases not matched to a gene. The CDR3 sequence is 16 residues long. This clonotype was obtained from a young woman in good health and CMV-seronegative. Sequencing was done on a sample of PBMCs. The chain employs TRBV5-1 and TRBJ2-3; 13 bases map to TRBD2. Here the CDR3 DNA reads TGCGCCAGCAGCTGGGGGACTAGCGGGGACACAGATACGCAGTATTTT. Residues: CASSWGTSGDTDTQYF.